Listed here are 27 T cell receptor beta chains from one sample, sequenced in a study of graft-versus-host responses after intestinal transplantation. For these TCRs, the target antigens are not known. Sequencing was performed with immunoSEQ multiplex PCR; in TCRdb, only in-frame clones are kept and a portion is missing. The sample has more than 65,000 clones; about 90% are singletons. Here the sequenced sample was unstimulated CD8+ T cells sorted from spleen or lymph node cells, taken before intestinal transplant. The receptor source for this set is a human donor who received an intestinal transplant.

To note about this clone: At one end, the junction sequence differs from germline, possibly due to a read error. This rearrangement joins TRBV5-8 to TRBJ2-5, with 7 bases lining up with TRBD1. Per the germline V gene, CDR1 is SGHTS and CDR2 is YDEGEE. CDR3 length equals 11 residues. CDR3 amino acids: CASRPQGPTHF. As DNA, the CDR3 is TGTGCCAGCCGCCCACAGGGGCCGACACACTTC.

This chain uses TRBV9 with TRBJ2-2; 11 nucleotides match TRBD2. Trimming cost V 0 bases and J 5 bases; bases outside gene matches: 6. Germline V gives CDR1 SGDLS, CDR2 YYNGEE. This CDR3 comprises 17 residues. Here the CDR3 DNA reads TGTGCCAGCAGCGTAGAACTAGCGGGGGCCCGGACCGGGGAGCTGTTTTTT. Residues: CASSVELAGARTGELFF.

The chain is built from TRBV5-1 and TRBJ2-7; possibly TRBD2 for D (6 bases). The CDR3 runs 14 residues. Trimming cost V 0 bases and J 3 bases, with 10 bases left between them. CDR1 SGHRS and CDR2 YFSETQ come from the germline V gene. This CDR3 reads CASSLGVGGYEQYF. The CDR3, as DNA: TGCGCCAGCAGCTTGGGAGTGGGGGGCTACGAGCAGTACTTC.

V gene TRBV9 combines with J gene TRBJ2-2; D gene uncertain. Trimming pared 4 bases from V and 5 bases from J, leaving 6 bases between. Germline CDR1 SGDLS, CDR2 YYNGEE. The CDR3 is 12 residues long. CDR3 sequence (DNA): TGTGCCAGCAGCCCGAGGACCGGGGAGCTGTTTTTT. This gives the protein CASSPRTGELFF.

DNA for the CDR3: TGTGCCAGCAGCTTATGGACAGGGTACGATGGCTACACCTTC. Translating gives CASSLWTGYDGYTF. The chain uses TRBV11-2 and TRBJ1-2; 8 bases are shared with TRBD1. CDR3 length: 14 amino acids. The J segment lost 6 bases and the V segment lost 2 bases, leaving 5 bases of the junction unmatched. In germline, CDR1 is SGHAT, CDR2 FQNNGV.

The V call is TRBV11-2, the J call TRBJ1-3; maybe TRBD1 (6 bases). V was cut by 1 base and J by 6 bases, with 19 bases left in between. CDR1 SGHAT and CDR2 FQNNGV come from the germline V gene. The CDR3 sequence is 17 residues long. The CDR3 protein is CASSLAYLIGGENTIYF. In nucleotides, the CDR3 is TGTGCCAGCAGCTTAGCATACTTGATAGGGGGAGAAAACACCATATATTTT.

The genes are TRBV21-1 and TRBJ1-2; whether TRBD1, the table's D call, matches the DNA was not checked. TRBV21-1 is flagged as a pseudogene. The CDR3 loop spans 13 amino acids. The CDR3 DNA sequence: TGTGCCAGCAGCCATGGGCCCCCAGAAGGCTACACCTTC. Its translation is CASSHGPPEGYTF.

The chain employs TRBV4-1 and TRBJ1-6; D may be TRBD1 (5 bases). Germline loops: CDR1 MGHRA, CDR2 YSYEKL. V lost 3 bases and J lost 4, with 7 bases in between. The CDR3 contains 14 residues. The CDR3 loop is CASSQGGYNSPLHF. DNA of the CDR3: TGCGCCAGCAGCCAGGGGGGTTATAATTCACCCCTCCACTTT.

The chain links TRBV10-3 to TRBJ1-1; D unclear. Germline V lookup: CDR1 ENHRY, CDR2 SYGVKD. V was pared by 2 bases and J by 4 bases, with 8 bases between. CDR3 length: 13 amino acids. The CDR3 reads CAISEGRVTEAFF. The CDR3 bases are TGTGCCATCAGTGAGGGTCGGGTCACTGAAGCTTTCTTT.

The CDR3, as DNA: TGCGCCAGCAGCTTGTCGAGGGGGTACACCGGGGAGCTGTTTTTT. Translated: CASSLSRGYTGELFF. V and J are TRBV5-1 and TRBJ2-2, with D possibly matching TRBD1 (6 bases). Trimming stripped 1 base from V and 3 bases from J, with 10 bases between. The CDR3 extends over 15 amino acids. Per the germline V gene, CDR1 is SGHRS and CDR2 is YFSETQ.

Worth noting for this clone: The junction does not match germline at one end; this may be a read error. The chain is built from TRBV6-5 and TRBJ2-7; D unclear. This CDR3 comprises 12 residues. The V gene's germline CDR1 is MNHEY and CDR2 SVGAGI. The CDR3, as DNA: TGTGCCAGCAGTTACTCTGGGCCTCCGACAAACTTC. The encoded protein is CASSYSGPPTNF.

The chain couples TRBV6-1 to TRBJ1-1, with 9 bases aligning to TRBD1. V trimming: 6 bases; J trimming: 4 bases; junction bases outside the gene matches: 6. This CDR3 region has 14 residues. Per germline, CDR1 MNHNS and CDR2 SASEGT. Here the CDR3 DNA reads TGTGCCAGCAGGGCACCACAGGGGGCCACTGAAGCTTTCTTT. Translation: CASRAPQGATEAFF.

The V and J genes are TRBV5-6 and TRBJ2-7, with 10 bases matching TRBD1. The CDR3 has 14 amino acids. The junction had 3 bases not matched to a gene; V was cut back by 3 bases and J by 3 bases. Germline CDR1 is SGHDT and CDR2 is YYEEEE. This CDR3 is CASSSGDRGYEQYF. The CDR3 DNA is TGTGCCAGCAGCTCCGGGGACAGGGGCTACGAGCAGTACTTC. The full variable domain, completed using reference TRBV5-6 and TRBJ2-7, is DAGVTQSPTHLIKTRGQQVTLRCSPKSGHDTVSWYQQALGQGPQFIFQYYEEEERQRGNFPDRFSGHQFPNYSSELNVNALLLGDSALYLCASSSGDRGYEQYFGPGTRLTVT.

The V gene is TRBV15, the J gene TRBJ1-5; TRBD1 aligns across 8 bases. The CDR3 covers 15 residues. V trimming: 2 bases; J trimming: 3 bases; junction bases outside the gene matches: 3. Germline V gene lookup returns CDR1 LNHNV and CDR2 YYDKDF (reference sequence). The CDR3: CATSRLTGDNQPQHF. The CDR3 nucleotides read TGTGCCACCAGCAGATTGACAGGGGACAATCAGCCCCAGCATTTT.

The V and J genes are TRBV7-9 and TRBJ1-2; the match to TRBD1 covers 7 bases. The CDR3 has 14 amino acids. Trimming cost V 1 base and J 6 bases; bases outside gene matches: 5. Germline loops: CDR1 SEHNR, CDR2 FQNEAQ (reference sequence). The CDR3, as DNA: TGTGCCAGCAGCTTAGTTGGACAGGTGGATGGCTACACCTTC. Amino acid sequence: CASSLVGQVDGYTF. The full variable domain, with the rest looked up from reference TRBV7-9 and TRBJ1-2, is DTGVSQNPRHKITKRGQNVTFRCDPISEHNRLYWYRQTLGQGPEFLTYFQNEAQLEKSRLLSDRFSAERPKGSFSTLEIQRTEQGDSAMYLCASSLVGQVDGYTFGSGTRLTVV.

V is TRBV25-1 and J is TRBJ2-7; no firm D call. The germline V gene has CDR1 MGHDK and CDR2 SYGVNS. The CDR3 is 11 amino acids. The ends were cut back, 3 bases at V and 2 bases at J, with 2 bases in the middle. Written as DNA, the CDR3 is TGTGCCAGCAGTGACACCTACGAGCAGTACTTC. This codes for CASSDTYEQYF.

The gene calls are TRBV7-9 and TRBJ1-5, with a possible D match to TRBD1 (5 bases). The germline CDR1 and CDR2 sequences are SEHNR and FQNEAQ (reference sequence). The CDR3 consists of 15 residues. V was pared by 1 base and J by 2 bases, with 9 bases between. CDR3 sequence reads: CASSLGVRGNQPQHF. In DNA form, the CDR3 reads TGTGCCAGCAGCTTAGGGGTCAGGGGCAATCAGCCCCAGCATTTT.

The rearrangement uses TRBV5-6 and TRBJ2-7; 8 bases are a match to TRBD1. The CDR3 is 15 residues long. Germline V gene sequence: CDR1 SGHDT, CDR2 YYEEEE. Trimming at V came to 0 bases and at J to 1 base, leaving 3 bases not matched to a gene. CDR3 nucleotide sequence: TGTGCCAGCAGCTTGGCGCAGGGGGCTTCCTACGAGCAGTACTTC. It is translated as CASSLAQGASYEQYF.

The chain links TRBV7-9 to TRBJ1-1; a possible D gene is TRBD1 (5 bases). The ends were cut back, 1 base at V and 5 bases at J, with 8 bases in the middle. The CDR3 loop spans 13 amino acids. CDR1 SEHNR and CDR2 FQNEAQ come from the germline V gene (reference sequence). The DNA of the CDR3 is TGTGCCAGCAGCTTAGGGGGGGTAACTGAAGCTTTCTTT. It translates to CASSLGGVTEAFF.

This clone was observed at least ten times. CDR3 sequence: CSVEQGDYGYTF. DNA for the CDR3: TGCAGCGTTGAACAGGGGGACTATGGCTACACCTTC. This chain connects TRBV29-1 to TRBJ1-2, with TRBD1 identical over 7 bases. Germline V lookup: CDR1 SQVTM, CDR2 ANQGSEA. V lost 2 bases to trimming and J lost 3 bases; unmatched junction nucleotides: 0. The CDR3 loop spans 12 amino acids.

The V and J genes are TRBV27 and TRBJ2-7; 14 nucleotides match TRBD2. The V gene's germline CDR1 is MNHEY and CDR2 SMNVEV (reference sequence). With 3 bases clipped from V and 6 bases from J, the junction kept 13 bases outside the gene matches. The CDR3 extends over 18 amino acids. DNA of the CDR3: TGTGCCAGCAGTTTCCAGGGGACTAGCGGGGGAGTCCCGCGCGAGCAGTACTTC. Amino acids: CASSFQGTSGGVPREQYF.

The chain carries TRBV5-1 and TRBJ2-7, with D possibly TRBD1 on 6 matching bases. CDR1 is SGHRS, CDR2 YFSETQ, per germline. V shed 4 bases and J shed 4 bases, with 21 bases lying between them. The CDR3 contains 16 residues. In DNA, the CDR3 is TGCGCCAGCAGCCTAACGACAGGTTCGGGGTCATACGAGCAGTACTTC. Translation: CASSLTTGSGSYEQYF.

The rearrangement joins TRBV13 to TRBJ2-1; TRBD2 is a possible D gene (5 bases). Trimming took 5 bases from V and 3 from J, leaving 17 bases between them. CDR3 size: 16 residues. CDR1 and CDR2 from the germline V gene are PRHDT and FYEKMQ (reference sequence). Here the CDR3 reads CASSNQWSEGYNEQFF. As DNA, the CDR3 is TGTGCCAGCAGCAACCAATGGTCCGAGGGCTACAATGAGCAGTTCTTC.

The chain is built from TRBV21-1 and TRBJ1-1. TRBV21-1 constitutes a pseudogene. The CDR3 has 15 amino acids. CDR3 sequence (DNA): TGTGCCAGCAGCAAAGTGCGGGGGCTGGGGACTGAAGCTTTCTTT. Translation: CASSKVRGLGTEAFF.

This chain uses TRBV23-1 with TRBJ1-5; D remains ambiguous. TRBV23-1 is annotated as an ORF whose role is uncertain. The germline V and J ends were trimmed by 10 bases and 7 bases, with 17 bases remaining between them. This CDR3 comprises 13 residues. CDR3 residues: CATSDFKVQPQHF. The DNA of the CDR3 is TGCGCCACCTCGGACTTTAAGGTCCAGCCCCAGCATTTT.

The genes are TRBV6-6 and TRBJ2-3; 7 positions agree with TRBD2. CDR1 is MNHNY and CDR2 is SVGAGI in the germline V gene (reference sequence). Losses at the gene ends were 2 bases for V and 9 bases for J; bases not matched to a gene: 2. The CDR3 loop spans 12 amino acids. The CDR3 reads CASSYGGGTQYF. The CDR3 bases are TGTGCCAGCAGTTACGGCGGGGGAACGCAGTATTTT.

The rearrangement joins TRBV7-3 to TRBJ2-3, with TRBD1 identical over 10 bases. Germline lookup yields CDR1 SGHTA and CDR2 FQGTGA. The CDR3 loop spans 13 amino acids. V shed 7 bases, J shed 6 bases, and the junction held 4 bases outside the gene matches. The DNA of the CDR3 is TGTGCCAGCAACACGGGACAGGGGGATACGCAGTATTTT. Translated, it gives CASNTGQGDTQYF.